These 3 T cell receptor beta chains came from one sample sequenced in a study of blood T cells in healthy people across ages. A second PCR, run for about 6 to 11 cycles, used a sample-barcoded 5' primer plus a J-beta primer mix. TCRdb ran MiXCR on the 5' RACE reads and lists one entry per CDR3 protein. The sample holds approximately 490,000 distinct CDR3 sequences, around 24% seen once. The sample was also reused in another study, on T cells of mothers and their children.

Sequences were obtained from blood. The receptors were gathered from a boy aged 10-17 years in good health.

The CDR3 bases are TGCAGTGCTCTGGACCAGCGGACCGAGACCCAGTACTTC. It codes for CSALDQRTETQYF. The rearrangement uses TRBV20-1 and TRBJ2-5, with a possible D match to TRBD2 (5 bases). CDR1 is DFQATT and CDR2 is SNEGSKA in the germline V gene (reference sequence). The V end was cut by 5 bases, the J end by 5 bases, with 15 bases between. This CDR3 has 13 amino acids.

This clonotype was seen more than once but under ten times. The genes are TRBV5-1 and TRBJ2-1; unclear D gene. Trimming left V 0 bases short and J 9 bases short, with 10 bases between. This CDR3 spans 13 amino acids. The germline CDR1 and CDR2 sequences are SGHRS and YFSETQ. CDR3 sequence (DNA): TGCGCCAGCAGCTTGGCTGGCCGATCTGAGCAGTTCTTC. Translating gives CASSLAGRSEQFF.

The chain employs TRBV9 and TRBJ1-3; 12 bases map to TRBD1. Trimming at V came to 3 bases and at J to 7 bases, leaving 5 bases not matched to a gene. The CDR3 contains 15 residues. From germline, CDR1 is SGDLS and CDR2 YYNGEE. CDR3 in amino acids: CASSAGTGGSNTIYF. The DNA of the CDR3 is TGTGCCAGCAGCGCCGGGACAGGGGGCTCCAACACCATATATTTT.